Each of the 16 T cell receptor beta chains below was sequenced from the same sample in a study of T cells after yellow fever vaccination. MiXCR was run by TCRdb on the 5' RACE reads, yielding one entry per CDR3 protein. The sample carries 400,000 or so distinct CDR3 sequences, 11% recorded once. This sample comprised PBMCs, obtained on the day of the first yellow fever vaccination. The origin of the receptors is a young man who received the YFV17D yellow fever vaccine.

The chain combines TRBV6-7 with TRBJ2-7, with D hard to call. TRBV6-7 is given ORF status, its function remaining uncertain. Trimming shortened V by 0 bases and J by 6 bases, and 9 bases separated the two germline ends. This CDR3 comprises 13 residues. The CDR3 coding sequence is TGTGCCAGCAGTTACTCGACCCCCGGCGAGCAGTACGTC. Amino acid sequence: CASSYSTPGEQYV.

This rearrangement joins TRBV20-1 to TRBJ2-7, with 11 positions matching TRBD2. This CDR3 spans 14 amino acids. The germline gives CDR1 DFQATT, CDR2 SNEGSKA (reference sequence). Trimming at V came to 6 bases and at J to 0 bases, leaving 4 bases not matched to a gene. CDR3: CSAPGTSGSYEQYF. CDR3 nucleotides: TGCAGTGCACCCGGGACTAGCGGCTCCTACGAGCAGTACTTC.

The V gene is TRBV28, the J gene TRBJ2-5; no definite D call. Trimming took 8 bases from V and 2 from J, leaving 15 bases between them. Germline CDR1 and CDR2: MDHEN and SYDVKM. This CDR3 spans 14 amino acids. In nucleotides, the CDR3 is TGTGCCAGCGGCAATCGTAGGCGACAAGAGACCCAGTACTTC. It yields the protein CASGNRRRQETQYF.

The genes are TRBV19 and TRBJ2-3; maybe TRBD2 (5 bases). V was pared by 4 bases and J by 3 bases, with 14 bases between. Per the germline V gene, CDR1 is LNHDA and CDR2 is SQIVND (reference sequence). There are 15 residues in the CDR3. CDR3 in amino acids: CASSTASRRTDTQYF. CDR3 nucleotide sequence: TGTGCCAGTAGTACCGCTAGCAGACGAACAGATACGCAGTATTTT.

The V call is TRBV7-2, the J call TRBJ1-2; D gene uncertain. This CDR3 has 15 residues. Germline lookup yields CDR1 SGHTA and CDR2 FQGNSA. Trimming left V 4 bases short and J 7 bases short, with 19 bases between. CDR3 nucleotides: TGTGCCAGCAGCTCGACCCCTCGGGGTTCGCGTGGCTACACCTTC. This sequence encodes CASSSTPRGSRGYTF.

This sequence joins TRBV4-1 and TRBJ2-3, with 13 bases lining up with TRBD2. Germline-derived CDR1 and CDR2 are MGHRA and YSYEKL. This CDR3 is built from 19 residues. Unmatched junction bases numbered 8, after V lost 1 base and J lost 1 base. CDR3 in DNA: TGCGCCAGCAGCCAAGCGGGGACTAGCGGGGTGTGGGGCACAGATACGCAGTATTTT. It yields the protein CASSQAGTSGVWGTDTQYF.

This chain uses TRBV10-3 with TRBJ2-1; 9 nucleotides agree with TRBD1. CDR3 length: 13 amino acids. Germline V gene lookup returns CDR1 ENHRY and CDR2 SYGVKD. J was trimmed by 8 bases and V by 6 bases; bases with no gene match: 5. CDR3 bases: TGTGCCATCAGAGGGACAGGGACCGATGAGCAGTTCTTC. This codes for CAIRGTGTDEQFF.

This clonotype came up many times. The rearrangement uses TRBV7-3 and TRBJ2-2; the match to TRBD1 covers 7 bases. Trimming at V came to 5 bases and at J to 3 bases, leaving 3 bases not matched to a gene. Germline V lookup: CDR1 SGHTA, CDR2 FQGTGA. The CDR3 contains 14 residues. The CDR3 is CASSPTGDTGELFF. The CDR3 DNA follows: TGTGCCAGCAGCCCAACAGGGGACACCGGGGAGCTGTTTTTT.

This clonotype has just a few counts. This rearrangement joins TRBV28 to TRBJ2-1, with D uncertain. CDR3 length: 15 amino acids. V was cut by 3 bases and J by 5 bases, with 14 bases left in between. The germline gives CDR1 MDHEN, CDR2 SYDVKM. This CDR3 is CASSFIPDDNNEQFF. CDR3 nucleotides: TGTGCCAGCAGTTTTATCCCGGACGACAACAATGAGCAGTTCTTC.

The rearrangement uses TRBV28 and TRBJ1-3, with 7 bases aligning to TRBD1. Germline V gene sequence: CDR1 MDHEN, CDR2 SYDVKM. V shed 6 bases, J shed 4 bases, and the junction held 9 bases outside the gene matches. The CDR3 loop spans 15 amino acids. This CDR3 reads CASRRPGDSGNTIYF. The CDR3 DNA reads TGTGCCAGCAGGAGACCTGGGGACAGCGGAAACACCATATATTTT. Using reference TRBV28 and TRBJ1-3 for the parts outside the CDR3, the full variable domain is DVKVTQSSRYLVKRTGEKVFLECVQDMDHENMFWYRQDPGLGLRLIYFSYDVKMKEKGDIPEGYSVSREKKERFSLILESASTNQTSMYLCASRRPGDSGNTIYFGEGSWLTVV.

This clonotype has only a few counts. The CDR3 here is CASSRRINYRDLQPQHF. CDR3 DNA sequence: TGTGCCAGCAGCCGACGCATAAACTACAGGGACCTTCAGCCCCAGCATTTT. The chain employs TRBV5-5 and TRBJ1-5; a weak D match, TRBD1 (6 bases). The CDR3 consists of 17 residues. CDR1 is SGHKS, CDR2 YYEKEE, per germline (reference sequence). V was cut by 4 bases and J by 6 bases, with 23 bases left in between.

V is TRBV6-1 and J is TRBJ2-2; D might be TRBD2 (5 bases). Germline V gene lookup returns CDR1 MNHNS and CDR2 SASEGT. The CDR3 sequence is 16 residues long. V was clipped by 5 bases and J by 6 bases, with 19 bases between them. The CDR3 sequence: CASSPPSAGPPGELFF. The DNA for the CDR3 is TGTGCCAGCAGTCCCCCATCGGCGGGTCCACCCGGGGAGCTGTTTTTT.

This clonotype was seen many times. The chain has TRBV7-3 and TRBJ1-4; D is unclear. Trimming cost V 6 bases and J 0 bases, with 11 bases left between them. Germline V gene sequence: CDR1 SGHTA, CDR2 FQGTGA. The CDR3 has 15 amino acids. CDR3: CASSLTPATNEKLFF. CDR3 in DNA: TGTGCCAGCAGTCTTACACCAGCAACTAATGAAAAACTGTTTTTT.

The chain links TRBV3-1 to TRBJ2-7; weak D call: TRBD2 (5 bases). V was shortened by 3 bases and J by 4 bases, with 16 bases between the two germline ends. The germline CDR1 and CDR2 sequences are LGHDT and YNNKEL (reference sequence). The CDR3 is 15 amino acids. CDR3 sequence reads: CASSQRTEVLYEQYF. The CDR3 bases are TGTGCCAGCAGCCAGCGGACGGAGGTCCTATACGAGCAGTACTTC.

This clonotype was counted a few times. As DNA, the CDR3 is TGTGCCAGCAGTTACTCGATAGGTGGCCCTGAGCAGTTCTTC. Residues: CASSYSIGGPEQFF. The chain couples TRBV6-2 or TRBV6-3 to TRBJ2-1; D gene unclear. The CDR3 runs to 14 residues. V lost 0 bases, J lost 9 bases, and 12 bases lay in between. Germline V CDR1 and CDR2: MNHEY, SVGEGT.

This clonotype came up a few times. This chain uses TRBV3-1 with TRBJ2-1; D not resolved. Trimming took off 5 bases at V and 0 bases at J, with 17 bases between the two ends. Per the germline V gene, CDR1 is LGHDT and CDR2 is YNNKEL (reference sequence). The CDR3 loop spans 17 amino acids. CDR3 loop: CASSSKTLGFSYNEQFF. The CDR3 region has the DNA TGTGCCAGCAGCTCCAAAACGTTGGGCTTCTCCTACAATGAGCAGTTCTTC.